This passage covers 24 T cell receptor beta chains from one sample sequenced in a study of CD8+CD57+ T cells in acquired aplastic anemia. The template for TCR beta VDJ and CDR3 sequence profiling was genomic DNA. TCRdb reanalysed the reads using MiXCR and keeps one entry per CDR3 protein. The sample shows about 290,000 distinct CDR3 sequences, 45% to 65% of them seen only once. It was patients with CD8+CD57+ cell expansion by flow cytometry who were chosen for sequencing. Input material: sorted CD4+, CD8+, or CD8+CD57+ T cells (not recorded which) from PBMCs. The receptor source for this set is a human donor with aplastic anemia.

This clonotype was counted a single time. V usage is TRBV20-1 and J usage is TRBJ1-2; 7 nucleotides agree with TRBD1. Germline V gene data show CDR1 as DFQATT and CDR2 as SNEGSKA (reference sequence). The length of the CDR3 is 14 residues. V was clipped by 4 bases and J by 0 bases; unmatched bases: 5. CDR3 in amino acids: CSAKRGGANYGYTF. In DNA, the CDR3 is TGCAGTGCTAAAAGAGGGGGCGCTAACTATGGCTACACCTTC.

Turning to this clonotype: A much larger clone lies a single base off, so this may be a read error. The V gene is TRBV11-2, the J gene TRBJ1-1, with a tentative D call TRBD1 (5 bases). Germline CDR1 SGHAT, CDR2 FQNNGV. CDR3 size: 12 residues. Here the CDR3 reads CASSLRGTVAFF. Here the CDR3 DNA reads TGTGCCAGCAGCTTACGGGGGACTGTAGCTTTCTTT. Full variable domain (outside the CDR3, taken from reference TRBV11-2 and TRBJ1-1): EAGVAQSPRYKIIEKRQSVAFWCNPISGHATLYWYQQILGQGPKLLIQFQNNGVVDDSQLPKDRFSAERLKGVDSTLKIQPAKLEDSAVYLCASSLRGTVAFFGQGTRLTVV.

This clonotype was counted once. This chain joins TRBV7-6 and TRBJ1-2, with 9 bases that match TRBD1. Germline V gene lookup returns CDR1 SGHVS and CDR2 FNYEAQ. CDR3 length: 14 residues. V lost 3 bases, J lost 6 bases, and 5 bases stayed unmatched. As DNA, the CDR3 is TGTGCCAGCAGCTTGGACAGGGGAGGGCATGGCTACACCTTC. Protein: CASSLDRGGHGYTF.

The rearrangement joins TRBV7-2 to TRBJ1-2, with D possibly TRBD1 on 6 matching bases. CDR3 size: 15 residues. Trimming removed 6 bases from V and 6 bases from J, with 20 bases in between. Germline CDR1 SGHTA, CDR2 FQGNSA. The CDR3 sequence is CASSLFGQGRNGYTF. CDR3 sequence (DNA): TGTGCCAGCAGTTTATTTGGTCAGGGGAGAAATGGCTACACCTTC.

The gene calls are TRBV7-9 and TRBJ1-3; D gene uncertain. Between the trimmed V and J ends, which lost 1 base and 3 bases, there was a span of 7 bases. CDR1 and CDR2 from the germline V gene are SEHNR and FQNEAQ (reference sequence). The CDR3 loop spans 14 amino acids. The CDR3 DNA reads as TGTGCCAGCAGCTTAGGTGAAATTGGAAACACCATATATTTT. Protein: CASSLGEIGNTIYF.

Remarks on this clonotype: An end of the junction differs from the germline gene, which may be a read error. V and J are TRBV9 and TRBJ2-1; the D call may be TRBD1 or TRBD2 (5 bases each). In germline, CDR1 is SGDLS, CDR2 YYNGEE. CDR3 length: 14 amino acids. CDR3 nucleotide sequence: TGTGCCGGCAGCGTTAATGGGGGCTACAATGAGCAGTTCTTC. Protein product: CAGSVNGGYNEQFF.

In its sample, this clonotype was seen many times. This rearrangement joins TRBV27 to TRBJ2-3; 9 bases are shared with TRBD1. Germline CDR1 is MNHEY and CDR2 is SMNVEV (reference sequence). The CDR3 has 13 amino acids. V lost 7 bases to trimming and J lost 3 bases; unmatched junction nucleotides: 2. In nucleotides, the CDR3 is TGTGCCAGCAAAGGGACAGGGACAGATACGCAGTATTTT. The encoded protein is CASKGTGTDTQYF.

The rearrangement joins TRBV9 to TRBJ2-1; maybe TRBD1 (5 bases). There are 15 residues in the CDR3. V was pared by 3 bases and J by 2 bases, with 12 bases between. Germline assignment: CDR1 SGDLS and CDR2 YYNGEE. The CDR3 DNA follows: TGTGCCAGCAGCGCCTGGACACCAGCCTACAATGAGCAGTTCTTC. Amino acids: CASSAWTPAYNEQFF.

The CDR3 is CASSSLGEGGETQYF. The CDR3 nucleotides read TGTGCCAGCAGTAGCCTAGGAGAGGGGGGGGAGACCCAGTACTTC. The chain employs TRBV2 and TRBJ2-5; TRBD2 is a possible D gene (7 bases). Germline assignment: CDR1 SNHLY and CDR2 FYNNEI. V was clipped by 5 bases and J by 5 bases, with 18 bases between them. This CDR3 contains 15 residues.

The chain links TRBV20-1 to TRBJ2-7; D gene ambiguous. The DNA matches TRBJ2-1 better at its end, which makes the J call doubtful. CDR1 and CDR2 from the germline V gene are DFQATT and SNEGSKA (reference sequence). CDR3 length equals 10 residues. CDR3 in DNA: TGCAGTGCTAGTGCGGTTGAGCAGTTCTTC. This translates into CSASAVEQFF.

This clonotype was seen once. V gene TRBV2 combines with J gene TRBJ1-6; 7 bases line up with TRBD1. CDR3 size: 12 residues. The germline gives CDR1 SNHLY, CDR2 FYNNEI. V was clipped by 8 bases and J by 9 bases; unmatched bases: 4. For the CDR3, the DNA is TGTGCCAGCGGGGACAGAACTTCACCCCTCCACTTT. It encodes CASGDRTSPLHF. Full variable domain (remainder filled in from reference TRBV2 and TRBJ1-6): EPEVTQTPSHQVTQMGQEVILRCVPISNHLYFYWYRQILGQKVEFLVSFYNNEISEKSEIFDDQFSVERPDGSNFTLKIRSTKLEDSAMYFCASGDRTSPLHFGNGTRLTVT.

This clonotype was counted ten times or more. The V gene is TRBV7-2, the J gene TRBJ1-2, with no clear D. V was clipped by 1 base and J by 1 base, with 10 bases between them. Germline CDR1 and CDR2: SGHTA and FQGNSA. CDR3 size: 15 residues. The CDR3 reads CASSLGGTLNYGYTF. DNA of the CDR3: TGTGCCAGCAGCTTAGGCGGCACCCTTAACTATGGCTACACCTTC.

In its sample, this clonotype was seen a few times. This chain joins TRBV7-2 and TRBJ1-2, with TRBD1 as a possible D gene (5 bases). V lost 2 bases, J lost 3 bases, and 7 bases lay in between. CDR3 size: 13 residues. CDR1 SGHTA and CDR2 FQGNSA come from the germline V gene. As DNA, the CDR3 is TGTGCCAGCAGCTTATTGGGGCACTATGGCTACACCTTC. Its translation is CASSLLGHYGYTF.

V is TRBV5-6 and J is TRBJ1-1; TRBD1 matches 8 bases. Germline V gene data show CDR1 as SGHDT and CDR2 as YYEEEE. J gave up 5 bases and V 3 bases, and 3 bases lay outside the gene matches. The CDR3 is 13 amino acids. The CDR3 coding sequence is TGTGCCAGCAGCTCCGACAGGGGTACTGAAGCTTTCTTT. Its translation: CASSSDRGTEAFF.

The rearrangement links TRBV20-1 to TRBJ1-5; D is uncertain. V lost 0 bases, J lost 0 bases, and 3 bases lay in between. This CDR3 spans 13 amino acids. Germline lookup yields CDR1 DFQATT and CDR2 SNEGSKA (reference sequence). The CDR3 region has the DNA TGCAGTGCTAGAGATTATAGCAATCAGCCCCAGCATTTT. This sequence encodes CSARDYSNQPQHF.

This clonotype was seen more than once but under ten times. The rearrangement links TRBV18 to TRBJ1-4; D may be TRBD1 (6 bases). Germline V gene data show CDR1 as KGHSH and CDR2 as LQKENI. Trimming removed 3 bases at V and 1 base at J, with 9 bases between. The CDR3 totals 15 residues. The CDR3 DNA reads as TGTGCCAGCTCACCGTGGGGACAAACTAATGAAAAACTGTTTTTT. This gives the protein CASSPWGQTNEKLFF.

About this clonotype: Its ends do not fully match the called genes, so a read error is possible. The chain carries TRBV6-5 and TRBJ1-6; D uncertain. This CDR3 has 10 amino acids. The V gene's germline CDR1 is MNHEY and CDR2 SVGAGI. Here the CDR3 reads CASSLTAPLF. CDR3 in DNA: TGTGCCAGCAGTCTAACCGCCCCTCTCTTT.

This clonotype appeared many times. V is TRBV9 and J is TRBJ2-1, with unresolved D. The CDR3 is 16 amino acids. CDR1 and CDR2 (germline): SGDLS, YYNGEE. Trimming cost V 0 bases and J 1 base, with 11 bases left between them. CDR3 in amino acids: CASSVDRLISYNEQFF. CDR3 DNA sequence: TGTGCCAGCAGCGTAGACCGACTTATATCCTACAATGAGCAGTTCTTC.

This clonotype has more than one count but fewer than ten. The chain has TRBV20-1 and TRBJ2-7; D unresolved. CDR1 is DFQATT and CDR2 is SNEGSKA in the germline V gene (reference sequence). V lost 0 bases to trimming and J lost 1 base, with 19 bases between them. The CDR3 has 17 residues. In DNA form, the CDR3 reads TGCAGTGCTAGAGATAGGTCTCGCGAAGGGCGGTCCTACGAGCAGTACTTC. This gives the protein CSARDRSREGRSYEQYF.

The chain couples TRBV24-1 to TRBJ1-2, with a possible D match to TRBD1 (5 bases). Trimming shortened V by 5 bases and J by 3 bases, and 9 bases separated the two germline ends. The CDR3 is 13 residues long. CDR1 and CDR2 from the germline V gene are KGHDR and SFDVKD. CDR3 DNA: TGTGCCACCAGTGCGAAGGGACACTATGGCTACACCTTC. Translating it yields CATSAKGHYGYTF.

This sequence joins TRBV9 and TRBJ2-6; D is uncertain. The germline V and J ends were trimmed by 3 bases and 3 bases, with 13 bases remaining between them. There are 16 residues in the CDR3. In germline, CDR1 is SGDLS, CDR2 YYNGEE. CDR3: CASSETPANGANVLTF. DNA for the CDR3: TGTGCCAGCAGCGAGACCCCTGCGAATGGGGCCAACGTCCTGACTTTC.

The rearrangement links TRBV19 to TRBJ2-7; 9 positions match TRBD1. Germline loops: CDR1 LNHDA, CDR2 SQIVND (reference sequence). With V trimmed by 4 bases and J by 3 bases, 7 bases remained unmatched. CDR3 length: 15 amino acids. The CDR3 region is CASSTGQGFFYEQYF. The CDR3 bases are TGTGCCAGTAGTACCGGACAGGGGTTCTTCTACGAGCAGTACTTC.

This chain links TRBV9 with TRBJ2-1, with D perhaps TRBD1 (6 bases). This CDR3 has 16 amino acids. Between the trimmed V and J ends, which lost 6 bases and 6 bases, there was a span of 22 bases. CDR1 and CDR2 (germline): SGDLS, YYNGEE. CDR3 sequence (DNA): TGTGCCAGCACTGCACCGGACAGTTCCCACTTCAATGAGCAGTTCTTC. Protein product: CASTAPDSSHFNEQFF.

The V and J genes are TRBV20-1 and TRBJ1-6; 7 positions match TRBD1. The CDR3 covers 14 residues. V lost 1 base and J lost 11; bases outside the gene matches: 8. Germline V lookup: CDR1 DFQATT, CDR2 SNEGSKA (reference sequence). CDR3 region: CSARVGTAYTPLHF. CDR3 DNA: TGCAGTGCTAGAGTCGGGACAGCTTATACACCCCTCCACTTT.